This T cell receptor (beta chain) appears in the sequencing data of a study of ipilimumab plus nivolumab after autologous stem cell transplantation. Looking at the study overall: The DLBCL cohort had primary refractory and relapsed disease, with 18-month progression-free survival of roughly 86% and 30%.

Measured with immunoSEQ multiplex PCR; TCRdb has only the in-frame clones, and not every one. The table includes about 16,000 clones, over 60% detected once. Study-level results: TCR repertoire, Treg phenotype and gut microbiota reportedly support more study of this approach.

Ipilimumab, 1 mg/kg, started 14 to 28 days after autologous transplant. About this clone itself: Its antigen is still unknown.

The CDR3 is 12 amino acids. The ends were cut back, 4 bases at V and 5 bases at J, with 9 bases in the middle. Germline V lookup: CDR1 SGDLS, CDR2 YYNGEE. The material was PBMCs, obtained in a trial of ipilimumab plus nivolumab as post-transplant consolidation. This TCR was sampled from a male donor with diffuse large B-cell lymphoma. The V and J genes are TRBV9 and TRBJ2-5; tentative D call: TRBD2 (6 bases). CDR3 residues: CASSRGTETQYF. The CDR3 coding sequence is TGTGCCAGCAGCCGGGGGACGGAGACCCAGTACTTC.